These 7 T cell receptor beta chains share one sample of origin, sequenced in a study of T cell repertoires in ileal Crohn's disease. Clones were read by immunoSEQ multiplex PCR, and TCRdb kept only the in-frame ones, dropping some. The table has about 14,000 clones, around 84% seen once. Sequenced input: ileal tissue. These receptor sequences come from an adult with Crohn's disease.

The V and J genes are TRBV15 and TRBJ1-1; the match to TRBD1 covers 7 bases. The CDR3 totals 16 residues. V dropped 1 base and J dropped 1; count of bases not matched to a gene: 6. In germline, CDR1 is LNHNV, CDR2 YYDKDF (reference sequence). In nucleotides, the CDR3 is TGTGCCACCAGCAGAGCCCGACAGGGATGGAACACTGAAGCTTTCTTT. Protein sequence: CATSRARQGWNTEAFF.

This clone showed up just a few times. The chain couples TRBV6-6 to TRBJ1-4, with 7 bases matching TRBD1. In germline, CDR1 is MNHNY, CDR2 SVGAGI (reference sequence). The V segment lost 6 bases and the J segment 8 bases; nucleotides outside the gene matches: 6. The CDR3 totals 13 residues. The CDR3 is CASRRQGGEKLFF. The CDR3 bases are TGTGCCAGCAGAAGACAGGGTGGCGAAAAACTGTTTTTT.

V gene TRBV29-1 combines with J gene TRBJ1-2; possibly TRBD1 for D (5 bases). Germline V gives CDR1 SQVTM, CDR2 ANQGSEA. Trimming stripped 3 bases from V and 10 bases from J, with 15 bases between. This CDR3 contains 12 residues. CDR3 region: CSVELPGGDYTF. DNA for the CDR3: TGCAGCGTTGAGCTTCCGGGGGGGGACTACACCTTC.

The J gene is TRBJ2-1, the V gene TRBV9, with D possibly being TRBD2 (6 bases). The CDR3 loop spans 15 amino acids. The V gene's germline CDR1 is SGDLS and CDR2 YYNGEE. The V and J ends lost 3 bases and 8 bases respectively, with 18 bases between them. CDR3 region: CASSGFRASVDEQFF. The DNA of the CDR3 is TGTGCCAGCAGCGGCTTTAGGGCTAGCGTCGATGAGCAGTTCTTC.

The V call is TRBV7-2, the J call TRBJ2-7; tentatively, D is TRBD2 (6 bases). Trimming shortened V by 3 bases and J by 0 bases, and 9 bases separated the two germline ends. CDR3 size: 14 residues. Germline V gene lookup returns CDR1 SGHTA and CDR2 FQGNSA. DNA for the CDR3: TGTGCCAGCAGCTTGGGGGGTCTCTCCTACGAGCAGTACTTC. Protein sequence: CASSLGGLSYEQYF.

This clone was seen once. The rearrangement links TRBV6-1 to TRBJ1-1; 7 nucleotides match TRBD1. Germline CDR1 and CDR2: MNHNS and SASEGT. This CDR3 comprises 14 residues. The CDR3 region is CALALTGTVPEAFF. The DNA for the CDR3 is TGTGCTCTTGCCCTGACAGGGACCGTGCCTGAAGCTTTCTTT.

CDR3 protein: CASRLPNQGFLSDTQYF. The CDR3 nucleotides are TGTGCAAGTCGCCTACCTAACCAGGGTTTTCTATCGGATACGCAGTATTTT. V gene TRBV12-2 combines with J gene TRBJ2-3; the table's D call, TRBD1, has no DNA check behind it. TRBV12-2 is shown as a pseudogene. CDR3 length: 17 residues.